The 16 T cell receptor beta chains in this list originate from one sample, sequenced in a study of memory CD4+ T cells and cytomegalovirus serostatus (dated by TCRdb to the late 2010s). Library creation used the immunoSEQ multiplex PCR assay. The immuneACCESS repertoire file appears here via TCRdb, limited to in-frame rearrangements. These files lack a portion of the clones; in checked studies, under half of the deficit traces to unresolved V genes, and the cause of the others is not known. In this sample the table shows around 88,000 clones, roughly 80% of which occur a single time. The top ten constitute around 3.6% of the sample. Single viable CD3+CD4+CD8-CD45RO+ cells were sorted as memory CD4+ T cells on a FACSAria II. The source material was memory CD4+ T cells from blood. Every receptor here comes from an adult in good health and CMV-seropositive.

The gene calls are TRBV5-6 and TRBJ2-5; D is possibly TRBD1 or TRBD2 (5 bases each). The V end was cut by 4 bases, the J end by 3 bases, with 13 bases between. In germline, CDR1 is SGHDT, CDR2 YYEEEE. The CDR3 sequence is 14 residues long. The CDR3 sequence is CASSLGPLKETQYF. CDR3 bases: TGTGCCAGCAGCCTGGGACCCCTCAAAGAGACCCAGTACTTC.

This rearrangement joins TRBV28 to TRBJ1-2; 8 bases are shared with TRBD1. The CDR3 has 15 residues. Germline V gene lookup returns CDR1 MDHEN and CDR2 SYDVKM. V was pared by 6 bases and J by 3 bases, with 9 bases of the junction left unmatched. CDR3 in amino acids: CASSPPDRVYYGYTF. In nucleotides, the CDR3 is TGTGCCAGCAGCCCGCCGGACAGGGTATACTATGGCTACACCTTC.

This chain uses TRBV5-8 with TRBJ2-7; 9 bases match TRBD2. The CDR3 sequence is 14 residues long. The V gene end was trimmed by 7 bases and the J gene end by 4 bases; junction bases not matched to a gene: 9. CDR1 and CDR2 from the germline V gene are SGHTS and YDEGEE. The CDR3 is CASSRGGALYEQYF. The CDR3 DNA reads as TGTGCCAGCTCGCGGGGGGGAGCACTATACGAGCAGTACTTC.

The chain recombines TRBV7-8 with TRBJ2-7; D is unclear. With 8 bases removed from V and 0 bases from J, the gap between germline ends came to 11 bases. There are 13 residues in the CDR3. Germline V gene lookup returns CDR1 SGHVS and CDR2 FQNEAQ. The DNA for the CDR3 is TGTGCCAGCGCCGGGTCCCGCTCCTACGAGCAGTACTTC. It specifies CASAGSRSYEQYF. The full variable domain, rest sourced from reference TRBV7-8 and TRBJ2-7, is GAGVSQSPRYKVAKRGQDVALRCDPISGHVSLFWYQQALGQGPEFLTYFQNEAQLDKSGLPSDRFFAERPEGSVSTLKIQRTQQEDSAVYLCASAGSRSYEQYFGPGTRLTVT.

This clone was counted once. V and J are TRBV25-1 and TRBJ2-3; 7 bases match TRBD2. V lost 8 bases and J lost 0; bases outside the gene matches: 2. The CDR3 contains 13 residues. Germline CDR1 MGHDK, CDR2 SYGVNS. DNA for the CDR3: TGTGCCAGCGGGAGGGGAAGCACAGATACGCAGTATTTT. Its translation is CASGRGSTDTQYF.

The chain couples TRBV19 to TRBJ1-2, with 7 bases that match TRBD1. The CDR3 loop spans 13 amino acids. Germline trimming cut 3 bases from V and 4 bases from J; bases unmatched to any gene: 2. Germline V gives CDR1 LNHDA, CDR2 SQIVND (reference sequence). The CDR3 DNA is TGTGCCAGTAGTATGGACAGGCCCTATGGCTACACCTTC. Translated, it gives CASSMDRPYGYTF. Based on the CDR3 plus reference TRBV19 and TRBJ1-2, the full variable domain is DGGITQSPKYLFRKEGQNVTLSCEQNLNHDAMYWYRQDPGQGLRLIYYSQIVNDFQKGDIAEGYSVSREKKESFPLTVTSAQKNPTAFYLCASSMDRPYGYTFGSGTRLTVV.

CDR3: CASSEAETYNEQFF. The CDR3 DNA reads as TGCGCCAGCAGTGAGGCGGAGACCTACAATGAGCAGTTCTTC. This chain links TRBV10-1 with TRBJ2-1; D is unresolved. The V gene's germline CDR1 is WNHNN and CDR2 SYGVQD (reference sequence). Trimming cost V 2 bases and J 2 bases, with 7 bases left between them. The CDR3 has 14 residues.

Remarks on this clone: At one end the junction does not follow the germline gene, possibly because of a read error. This chain uses TRBV7-7 with TRBJ2-3, with unresolved D. The V gene's germline CDR1 is SSHAT and CDR2 FNYEAQ (reference sequence). CDR3 length equals 13 residues. DNA of the CDR3: TGTGCTAGCAGCTTAGCCTACACAGATACGCAGTATTTT. Translated: CASSLAYTDTQYF.

V gene TRBV11-3 combines with J gene TRBJ2-3; D gene ambiguous. The germline V gene has CDR1 SGHNT and CDR2 YENEEA. V lost 0 bases and J 7 bases, leaving 5 bases between the germline ends. The CDR3 spans 12 residues. The CDR3 nucleotides read TGTGCCAGCAGCTTAGATGGGTATACGCAGTATTTT. Amino acid sequence: CASSLDGYTQYF.

The rearrangement joins TRBV6-6 to TRBJ1-1; no reliable D call. V was cut by 4 bases and J by 5 bases, with 5 bases left in between. The CDR3 extends over 11 amino acids. Germline CDR1 reads MNHNY; CDR2 reads SVGAGI (reference sequence). The CDR3 spells CASSSTTEAFF. The CDR3 region has the DNA TGTGCCAGCAGTTCCACAACTGAAGCTTTCTTT.

The chain combines TRBV5-4 with TRBJ1-1; D perhaps matches TRBD1 (6 bases). V gave up 2 bases and J gave up 0 bases, with 8 bases separating them. The length of the CDR3 is 14 residues. CDR1 is SGHNT and CDR2 is YYREEE in the germline V gene (reference sequence). The CDR3 here is CASSFGQMNTEAFF. CDR3 in DNA: TGTGCCAGCAGCTTTGGACAGATGAACACTGAAGCTTTCTTT.

The chain uses TRBV5-1 and TRBJ2-6; no firm D call. V was pared by 2 bases and J by 0 bases, with 9 bases between. This CDR3 spans 16 amino acids. From germline, CDR1 is SGHRS and CDR2 YFSETQ. The chain's CDR3 is CASSFEANSGANVLTF. The DNA for the CDR3 is TGCGCCAGCAGCTTTGAGGCGAACTCTGGGGCCAACGTCCTGACTTTC. The whole variable domain, remainder taken from reference TRBV5-1 and TRBJ2-6, is KAGVTQTPRYLIKTRGQQVTLSCSPISGHRSVSWYQQTPGQGLQFLFEYFSETQRNKGNFPGRFSGRQFSNSRSEMNVSTLELGDSALYLCASSFEANSGANVLTFGAGSRLTVL.

This chain joins TRBV27 and TRBJ1-2, with TRBD1 matching over 8 bases. Trimming removed 6 bases from V and 10 bases from J; junction bases left unmatched: 13. Germline CDR1 reads MNHEY; CDR2 reads SMNVEV (reference sequence). The CDR3 is made up of 14 amino acids. CDR3 amino acids: CASRPRGDRIDYTF. The CDR3 region has the DNA TGTGCCAGCAGACCCAGAGGGGACAGGATTGACTACACCTTC.

V and J are TRBV7-2 and TRBJ2-2; 8 bases match TRBD2. This CDR3 comprises 16 residues. Looked up from germline, CDR1 is SGHTA and CDR2 is FQGNSA. V shed 1 base and J 4 bases; nucleotides not matched to a gene: 5. The CDR3 sequence is CASSLVSGTSTGELFF. CDR3 DNA sequence: TGTGCCAGCAGCTTAGTGTCCGGGACTAGCACCGGGGAGCTGTTTTTT. Full variable domain (missing parts from reference TRBV7-2 and TRBJ2-2): GAGVSQSPSNKVTEKGKDVELRCDPISGHTALYWYRQSLGQGLEFLIYFQGNSAPDKSGLPSDRFSAERTGGSVSTLTIQRTQQEDSAVYLCASSLVSGTSTGELFFGEGSRLTVL.

CDR3 sequence reads: CASSQLRVGWQGVDEQYF. DNA for the CDR3: TGTGCCAGCAGCCAACTAAGGGTAGGGTGGCAGGGGGTCGACGAGCAGTACTTC. V and J are TRBV14 and TRBJ2-7; TRBD1 matches at 7 bases. The CDR3 spans 18 residues. After removal of 2 bases from V and 5 bases from J, the junction contained 18 bases not matched to a gene. In germline, CDR1 is SGHDN, CDR2 FVKESK.

This clone occurred once. This rearrangement joins TRBV28 to TRBJ2-7; D is unclear. V lost 9 bases, J lost 4 bases, and 16 bases lay in between. Germline V CDR1 and CDR2: MDHEN, SYDVKM. The CDR3 runs to 13 residues. Here the CDR3 DNA reads TGTGCCAGTTCCGACACCTTTGCTTACGAGCAGTACTTC. Its translation: CASSDTFAYEQYF. Combining the CDR3 with reference TRBV28 and TRBJ2-7 gives the whole variable domain DVKVTQSSRYLVKRTGEKVFLECVQDMDHENMFWYRQDPGLGLRLIYFSYDVKMKEKGDIPEGYSVSREKKERFSLILESASTNQTSMYLCASSDTFAYEQYFGPGTRLTVT.